These 4 T cell receptor beta chains share one sample of origin, sequenced in a study of CD8 T cells in ankylosing spondylitis. TCRdb processed the 5' RACE reads anew with MiXCR; each CDR3 protein has one entry. The sample holds about 260,000 distinct CDR3 sequences, about 24% seen once. The sample comprised blood, either unsorted or a sorted T cell fraction (not recorded which). Receptor source: a male donor with ankylosing spondylitis or in good health (not recorded which).

The chain joins TRBV29-1 to TRBJ2-3, with TRBD2 identical over 8 bases. CDR3 length: 14 amino acids. The J segment lost 8 bases and the V segment lost 0 bases, leaving 7 bases of the junction unmatched. The germline CDR1 and CDR2 sequences are SQVTM and ANQGSEA. The CDR3 is CSVEDPSGGVTQYF. The CDR3 DNA follows: TGCAGCGTTGAAGATCCGAGCGGGGGAGTTACGCAGTATTTT.

The chain recombines TRBV7-9 with TRBJ2-3, with TRBD2 identical over 7 bases. CDR1 is SEHNR, CDR2 FQNEAQ, per germline (reference sequence). Trimming removed 5 bases from V and 3 bases from J; junction bases left unmatched: 5. The CDR3 sequence is 14 residues long. This chain's CDR3 is CASSPGLVTDTQYF. DNA of the CDR3: TGTGCCAGCAGCCCCGGACTAGTTACAGATACGCAGTATTTT.

This clonotype has at least ten counts. This rearrangement joins TRBV12-3 or TRBV12-4 to TRBJ2-7; D is possibly TRBD1 (5 bases). CDR3 length: 14 amino acids. Trimming cost V 3 bases and J 5 bases, with 14 bases left between them. CDR3 region: CASSFRVTQHEQYF. CDR3 coding DNA: TGTGCCAGCAGTTTCAGGGTAACCCAGCACGAGCAGTACTTC.

Comment on this clonotype: A much larger clone differs from this one at a single base, so this may be a read error. This chain links TRBV20-1 with TRBJ2-7, with 9 bases lining up with TRBD1. J gave up 3 bases and V 5 bases, and 5 bases lay outside the gene matches. The CDR3 runs to 13 residues. Germline values: CDR1 DFQATT, CDR2 SNEGSKA (reference sequence). CDR3 sequence reads: CSAGDRVYYEQYF. CDR3 nucleotides: TGCAGTGCTGGGGACAGGGTCTACTACGAGCAGTACTTC.